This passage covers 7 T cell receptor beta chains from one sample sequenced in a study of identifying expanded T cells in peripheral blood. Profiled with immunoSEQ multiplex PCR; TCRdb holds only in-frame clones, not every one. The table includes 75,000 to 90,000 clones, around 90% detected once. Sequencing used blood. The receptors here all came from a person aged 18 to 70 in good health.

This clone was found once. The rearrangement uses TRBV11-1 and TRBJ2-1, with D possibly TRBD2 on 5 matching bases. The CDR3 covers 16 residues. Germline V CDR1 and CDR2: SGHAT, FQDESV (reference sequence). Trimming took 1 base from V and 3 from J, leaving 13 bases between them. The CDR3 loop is CASSLEVARVYNEQFF. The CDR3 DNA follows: TGTGCCAGCAGCTTAGAGGTAGCGAGGGTCTACAATGAGCAGTTCTTC.

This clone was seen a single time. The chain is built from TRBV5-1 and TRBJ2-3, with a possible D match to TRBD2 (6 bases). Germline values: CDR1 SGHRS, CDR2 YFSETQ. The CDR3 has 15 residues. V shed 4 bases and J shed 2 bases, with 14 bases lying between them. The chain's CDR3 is CASSPTSQLTDTQYF. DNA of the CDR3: TGCGCCAGCAGCCCCACTAGCCAACTCACAGATACGCAGTATTTT.

The CDR3 DNA reads as TGTGCCAGCAGCTCCCTGGGGGGTGGACAAGAGACCCAGTACTTC. Protein product: CASSSLGGGQETQYF. V is TRBV7-2 and J is TRBJ2-5; D might be TRBD2 (6 bases). The CDR3 spans 15 residues. Trimming pared 4 bases from V and 2 bases from J, leaving 14 bases between. The germline V gene has CDR1 SGHTA and CDR2 FQGNSA.

The CDR3 protein is CASSPQGLAGTGELFF. As DNA, the CDR3 is TGTGCCAGCTCACCGCAAGGACTAGCGGGGACCGGGGAGCTGTTTTTT. The genes are TRBV18 and TRBJ2-2, with TRBD2 matching 12 bases. With 3 bases clipped from V and 5 bases from J, the junction kept 4 bases outside the gene matches. Germline CDR1 is KGHSH and CDR2 is LQKENI. The CDR3 extends over 16 amino acids.

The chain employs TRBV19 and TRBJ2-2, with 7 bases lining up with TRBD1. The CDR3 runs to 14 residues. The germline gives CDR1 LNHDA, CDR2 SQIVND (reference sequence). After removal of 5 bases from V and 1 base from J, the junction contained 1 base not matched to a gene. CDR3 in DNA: TGTGCCAGTAGTCGGGACAGGAACACCGGGGAGCTGTTTTTT. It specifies CASSRDRNTGELFF.

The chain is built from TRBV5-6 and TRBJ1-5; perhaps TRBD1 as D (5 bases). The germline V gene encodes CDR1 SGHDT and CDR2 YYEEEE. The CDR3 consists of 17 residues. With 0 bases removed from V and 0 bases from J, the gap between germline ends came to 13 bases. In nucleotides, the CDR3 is TGTGCCAGCAGCTTGGGGGGCGGGCAGAGTAGCAATCAGCCCCAGCATTTT. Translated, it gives CASSLGGGQSSNQPQHF. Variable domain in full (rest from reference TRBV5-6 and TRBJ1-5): DAGVTQSPTHLIKTRGQQVTLRCSPKSGHDTVSWYQQALGQGPQFIFQYYEEEERQRGNFPDRFSGHQFPNYSSELNVNALLLGDSALYLCASSLGGGQSSNQPQHFGDGTRLSIL.

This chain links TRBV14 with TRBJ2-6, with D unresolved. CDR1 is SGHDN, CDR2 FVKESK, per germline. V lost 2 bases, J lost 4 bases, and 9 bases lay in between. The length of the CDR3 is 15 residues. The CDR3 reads CASSQQPFGANVLTF. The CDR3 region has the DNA TGTGCCAGCAGCCAACAGCCTTTCGGGGCCAACGTCCTGACTTTC.